These 19 T cell receptor beta chains were sequenced from one sample in a study of cytomegalovirus exposure and HLA in healthy donors. Primers: 60 Vbeta forward and 13 Jbeta reverse. The repertoire was sequenced with immunoSEQ multiplex PCR; TCRdb's copy has only in-frame clones and lacks some. The table shows about 120,000 clones, with around 81% occurring only once. Material for sequencing was PBMCs. The source of these receptors is a woman aged 40 to 50 in good health and CMV-seronegative.

This rearrangement joins TRBV4-2 to TRBJ1-1, with unresolved D. V lost 3 bases, J lost 3 bases, and 8 bases lay in between. Germline assignment: CDR1 LGHNA and CDR2 YNFKEQ. There are 13 residues in the CDR3. CDR3 in amino acids: CASSHGQDTEAFF. In DNA, the CDR3 is TGTGCCAGCAGCCATGGCCAGGACACTGAAGCTTTCTTT.

The chain links TRBV4-2 to TRBJ2-7, with D unresolved. The germline CDR1 and CDR2 sequences are LGHNA and YNFKEQ. Deletions cut 0 bases from V and 2 bases from J, with 14 bases between. The CDR3 is 16 residues long. CDR3 sequence: CASSQEINPSPYEQYF. The CDR3, as DNA: TGTGCCAGCAGCCAAGAAATAAATCCGAGTCCCTACGAGCAGTACTTC.

This clone was found a few times. The chain carries TRBV28 and TRBJ1-4, with a weak D call TRBD1 (5 bases). The ends were cut back, 6 bases at V and 8 bases at J, with 16 bases in the middle. The CDR3 covers 14 residues. Per the germline V gene, CDR1 is MDHEN and CDR2 is SYDVKM. This chain's CDR3 is CASRRTPAREKLFF. CDR3 nucleotide sequence: TGTGCCAGCAGGCGGACACCTGCAAGAGAAAAACTGTTTTTT.

In the case of this clone: Other nucleotide sequences in the sample specify the same CDR3. J is TRBJ2-3 and V is TRBV7-3; 10 bases agree with TRBD2. Germline V gives CDR1 SGHTA, CDR2 FQGTGA. Losses at the gene ends were 6 bases for V and 3 bases for J; bases not matched to a gene: 9. CDR3 length: 16 amino acids. DNA for the CDR3: TGTGCCAGCAGTCTTTCTAGCGGGGGACCTACAGATACGCAGTATTTT. Amino acid sequence: CASSLSSGGPTDTQYF. Full variable domain (outside the CDR3, taken from reference TRBV7-3 and TRBJ2-3): GAGVSQTPSNKVTEKGKYVELRCDPISGHTALYWYRQSLGQGPEFLIYFQGTGAADDSGLPNDRFFAVRPEGSVSTLKIQRTERGDSAVYLCASSLSSGGPTDTQYFGPGTRLTVL.

V usage is TRBV30 and J usage is TRBJ2-5, with 9 bases aligning to TRBD1. With the DNA end fitting TRBJ2-7 better, the J assignment may be wrong. The germline CDR1 and CDR2 sequences are GTSNPN and SVGIG (reference sequence). The CDR3 runs 13 residues. The CDR3 protein is CAWAGTGSYEQYF. DNA of the CDR3: TGTGCCTGGGCCGGGACAGGGTCCTACGAGCAGTACTTC.

V is TRBV11-2 and J is TRBJ2-5; 11 bases line up with TRBD2. After removal of 8 bases from V and 3 bases from J, the junction contained 8 bases not matched to a gene. The length of the CDR3 is 15 residues. Germline CDR1 reads SGHAT; CDR2 reads FQNNGV. The CDR3 coding sequence is TGTGCCAGCGTCTATAGCGGGGGGGCCAAAGAGACCCAGTACTTC. This sequence encodes CASVYSGGAKETQYF.

The chain uses TRBV7-2 and TRBJ2-2; TRBD2 matches at 8 bases. The CDR3 runs to 15 residues. Germline V lookup: CDR1 SGHTA, CDR2 FQGNSA. Unmatched junction bases numbered 6, after V lost 3 bases and J lost 6 bases. The CDR3 region has the DNA TGTGCCAGCAGCTTCAGAGCGGGAGAGCCCGGGGAGCTGTTTTTT. Its protein is CASSFRAGEPGELFF.

The V and J genes are TRBV18 and TRBJ2-4; 8 positions agree with TRBD1. CDR3 length: 16 amino acids. CDR1 is KGHSH, CDR2 LQKENI, per germline. V shed 3 bases and J 8 bases; nucleotides not matched to a gene: 12. The DNA for the CDR3 is TGTGCCAGCTCACCCGTTTCCAGGGGGCCCGGGGACATTCAGTACTTC. Translating it yields CASSPVSRGPGDIQYF.

This rearrangement joins TRBV19 to TRBJ1-4, with 9 bases fitting TRBD1. V dropped 4 bases and J dropped 7; count of bases not matched to a gene: 7. Germline CDR1 and CDR2: LNHDA and SQIVND (reference sequence). This CDR3 is 15 amino acids long. The CDR3 protein is CASSTGQGRGEKLFF. CDR3 coding DNA: TGTGCCAGTAGTACGGGACAGGGACGTGGTGAAAAACTGTTTTTT. The complete variable domain, with remaining parts taken from reference TRBV19 and TRBJ1-4, reads DGGITQSPKYLFRKEGQNVTLSCEQNLNHDAMYWYRQDPGQGLRLIYYSQIVNDFQKGDIAEGYSVSREKKESFPLTVTSAQKNPTAFYLCASSTGQGRGEKLFFGSGTQLSVL.

The rearrangement joins TRBV5-1 to TRBJ1-1; no firm D call. CDR3 length: 15 residues. V lost 3 bases, J lost 0 bases, and 12 bases lay in between. Germline V gene data show CDR1 as SGHRS and CDR2 as YFSETQ. In DNA, the CDR3 is TGCGCCAGCAGCTCAAATATGGAGGTGAACACTGAAGCTTTCTTT. Encoded protein: CASSSNMEVNTEAFF.

V gene TRBV14 combines with J gene TRBJ2-3, with D perhaps TRBD2 (6 bases). Trimming stripped 1 base from V and 4 bases from J, with 9 bases between. Germline CDR1 and CDR2: SGHDN and FVKESK. CDR3 length: 14 residues. The CDR3 here is CASSQGGGADTQYF. The CDR3 nucleotides are TGTGCCAGCAGCCAAGGTGGAGGGGCAGATACGCAGTATTTT. The entire variable domain, with the rest obtained from reference TRBV14 and TRBJ2-3, is as follows: EAGVTQFPSHSVIEKGQTVTLRCDPISGHDNLYWYRRVMGKEIKFLLHFVKESKQDESGMPNNRFLAERTGGTYSTLKVQPAELEDSGVYFCASSQGGGADTQYFGPGTRLTVL.

The rearrangement joins TRBV9 to TRBJ2-3; 8 bases align to TRBD2. The CDR3 is 14 residues long. Germline CDR1 reads SGDLS; CDR2 reads YYNGEE. V shed 0 bases, J shed 5 bases, and the junction held 2 bases outside the gene matches. For the CDR3, the DNA is TGTGCCAGCAGCGTAGCGGGGGGGCGAGATACGCAGTATTTT. Its translation: CASSVAGGRDTQYF.

The chain employs TRBV7-9 and TRBJ2-3, with a possible D match to TRBD2 (6 bases). Trimming left V 5 bases short and J 0 bases short, with 15 bases between. The CDR3 runs 16 residues. Germline V gene data show CDR1 as SEHNR and CDR2 as FQNEAQ (reference sequence). The CDR3 DNA is TGTGCCAGCAGCCTAAACCAGCGGGCCAGCACAGATACGCAGTATTTT. Its protein is CASSLNQRASTDTQYF.

V and J are TRBV5-6 and TRBJ1-2; possibly TRBD1 for D (6 bases). V was pared by 4 bases and J by 4 bases, with 11 bases between. Germline V gene lookup returns CDR1 SGHDT and CDR2 YYEEEE. This CDR3 has 13 residues. CDR3 DNA: TGTGCCAGCAGCGACATGACAGGCTATGGCTACACCTTC. Its protein is CASSDMTGYGYTF.

The chain combines TRBV27 with TRBJ1-4; D is undetermined. Germline lookup yields CDR1 MNHEY and CDR2 SMNVEV (reference sequence). The CDR3 length is 15 residues. Trimming shortened V by 3 bases and J by 5 bases, and 13 bases separated the two germline ends. DNA for the CDR3: TGTGCCAGCAGTTTTTTTGGAGGCGGAAATGAAAAACTGTTTTTT. It is translated as CASSFFGGGNEKLFF.

This clone came up once. The chain employs TRBV7-9 and TRBJ1-1; perhaps TRBD1 as D (5 bases). Germline V gene lookup returns CDR1 SEHNR and CDR2 FQNEAQ (reference sequence). The germline V and J ends were trimmed by 7 bases and 6 bases, with 21 bases remaining between them. The CDR3 spans 15 residues. Here the CDR3 reads CASTSTVSGLAEAFF. In DNA form, the CDR3 reads TGTGCCAGCACCTCGACAGTATCGGGTCTCGCTGAAGCTTTCTTT.

The rearrangement links TRBV5-6 to TRBJ2-7; 8 bases match TRBD1. CDR1 SGHDT and CDR2 YYEEEE come from the germline V gene. This CDR3 is 14 amino acids long. The V and J ends lost 0 bases and 3 bases, in that order; junction bases with no gene match: 2. This CDR3 is CASSLGTGLYEQYF. CDR3 bases: TGTGCCAGCAGCTTGGGGACAGGGCTCTACGAGCAGTACTTC. Together with reference TRBV5-6 and TRBJ2-7, the CDR3 gives the full variable domain: DAGVTQSPTHLIKTRGQQVTLRCSPKSGHDTVSWYQQALGQGPQFIFQYYEEEERQRGNFPDRFSGHQFPNYSSELNVNALLLGDSALYLCASSLGTGLYEQYFGPGTRLTVT.

This chain connects TRBV29-1 to TRBJ1-1, with 7 bases that match TRBD1. Germline V gives CDR1 SQVTM, CDR2 ANQGSEA. The CDR3 loop spans 13 amino acids. V shed 6 bases and J 0 bases; nucleotides not matched to a gene: 4. As DNA, the CDR3 is TGCAGCGTCCGGGACAGTTTGAACACTGAAGCTTTCTTT. Amino acids: CSVRDSLNTEAFF.

This CDR3 reads CAWSVDSTNTEAFF. The CDR3 nucleotides are TGTGCCTGGAGTGTTGACAGTACGAACACTGAAGCTTTCTTT. The genes are TRBV30 and TRBJ1-1; tentative D call: TRBD1 (5 bases). Trimming shortened V by 0 bases and J by 1 base, and 9 bases separated the two germline ends. CDR3 length equals 14 residues. CDR1 and CDR2 (germline): GTSNPN, SVGIG (reference sequence).